Below are 20 T cell receptor beta chains sequenced from a single sample in a study of blood T cell repertoires in COVID-19. Sequenced by immunoSEQ multiplex PCR; TCRdb stores in-frame clones only, minus some. The sample records hundreds of thousands of clones, 91% being singletons. Sequencing was carried out using peripheral blood. Receptor source: a woman in her late teens or twenties who had recovered from COVID-19.

The chain recombines TRBV2 with TRBJ1-1, with D maybe TRBD1 (5 bases). The V and J ends lost 4 bases and 1 base respectively, with 10 bases between them. The CDR3 covers 14 residues. The V gene's germline CDR1 is SNHLY and CDR2 FYNNEI. CDR3 in amino acids: CASSGGGGNTEAFF. The CDR3 DNA sequence: TGTGCCAGCAGTGGGGGGGGTGGGAACACTGAAGCTTTCTTT.

This rearrangement joins TRBV27 to TRBJ2-3, with a tentative D call TRBD2 (5 bases). This CDR3 comprises 16 residues. V was clipped by 2 bases and J by 2 bases, with 14 bases between them. Germline loops: CDR1 MNHEY, CDR2 SMNVEV (reference sequence). CDR3 in amino acids: CASSLMGGGNTDTQYF. As DNA, the CDR3 is TGTGCCAGCAGTTTAATGGGCGGAGGCAACACAGATACGCAGTATTTT.

With respect to this clone: This sample includes further DNA sequences coding for the same CDR3. V and J are TRBV5-1 and TRBJ1-2, with TRBD1 identical over 9 bases. This CDR3 contains 14 residues. Germline values: CDR1 SGHRS, CDR2 YFSETQ. V dropped 4 bases and J dropped 4; count of bases not matched to a gene: 5. The CDR3 spells CASSPGQGGYGYTF. The CDR3 DNA reads TGCGCCAGCAGCCCGGGACAGGGAGGCTATGGCTACACCTTC. The full variable domain, with the rest looked up from reference TRBV5-1 and TRBJ1-2, is KAGVTQTPRYLIKTRGQQVTLSCSPISGHRSVSWYQQTPGQGLQFLFEYFSETQRNKGNFPGRFSGRQFSNSRSEMNVSTLELGDSALYLCASSPGQGGYGYTFGSGTRLTVV.

The chain couples TRBV11-2 to TRBJ2-7; D may be TRBD2 (6 bases). Trimming pared 6 bases from V and 9 bases from J, leaving 21 bases between. The CDR3 extends over 14 amino acids. Germline V gives CDR1 SGHAT, CDR2 FQNNGV. CDR3 protein: CASRPSSARGRQYV. The CDR3 DNA reads as TGTGCCAGCAGACCCTCTAGCGCCCGGGGGAGGCAGTACGTC.

In this sample, this clone turned up once. This chain joins TRBV7-2 and TRBJ1-2; D remains ambiguous. The germline V and J ends were trimmed by 4 bases and 4 bases, with 13 bases remaining between them. Germline V gene lookup returns CDR1 SGHTA and CDR2 FQGNSA. The CDR3 contains 14 residues. The CDR3 reads CASSSDLSGYGYTF. The CDR3 DNA is TGTGCCAGCAGCTCCGACTTAAGCGGCTATGGCTACACCTTC.

In its sample, this clone was seen a few times. The J gene is TRBJ1-5, the V gene TRBV6-6, with TRBD1 as a possible D gene (5 bases). The germline CDR1 and CDR2 sequences are MNHNY and SVGAGI (reference sequence). V lost 5 bases and J lost 0, with 17 bases in between. This CDR3 region has 17 residues. CDR3: CASSPLLGGNSNQPQHF. DNA for the CDR3: TGTGCCAGCAGTCCCCTCCTGGGGGGGAATAGCAATCAGCCCCAGCATTTT.

The genes are TRBV6-1 and TRBJ1-3; D is unclear. V gave up 2 bases and J gave up 2 bases, with 10 bases separating them. Germline V lookup: CDR1 MNHNS, CDR2 SASEGT. The CDR3 sequence is 15 residues long. The CDR3 DNA is TGTGCCAGCAGTGAACCAGGATGGGCTGGAAACACCATATATTTT. The encoded protein is CASSEPGWAGNTIYF.

The V and J genes are TRBV5-4 and TRBJ2-1; a possible D gene is TRBD1 (6 bases). This CDR3 has 14 amino acids. With 0 bases removed from V and 12 bases from J, the gap between germline ends came to 16 bases. Looked up from germline, CDR1 is SGHNT and CDR2 is YYREEE (reference sequence). The CDR3 loop reads CASSLGLSGTRQFF. CDR3 nucleotide sequence: TGTGCCAGCAGCTTGGGGCTGTCTGGGACAAGGCAGTTCTTC. Looking up the rest from reference TRBV5-4 and TRBJ2-1 gives the full variable domain: ETGVTQSPTHLIKTRGQQVTLRCSSQSGHNTVSWYQQALGQGPQFIFQYYREEENGRGNFPPRFSGLQFPNYSSELNVNALELDDSALYLCASSLGLSGTRQFFGPGTRLTVL.

This chain uses TRBV12-3 or TRBV12-4 with TRBJ2-1; D is possibly TRBD1 (5 bases). The CDR3 has 12 amino acids. The V gene lost 5 bases and the J gene lost 12 bases, with 14 bases spanning the gap. CDR3 bases: TGTGCCAGCAGTAGACAGCCCCTTGGGCAGTTCTTC. This translates into CASSRQPLGQFF.

The CDR3 region has the DNA TGTGCCAGCAGACGGAGGGGCCCTCTCCTCGAGACCCAGTACTTC. This translates into CASRRRGPLLETQYF. The chain links TRBV6-5 to TRBJ2-5, with D possibly being TRBD2 (6 bases). V gave up 6 bases and J gave up 5 bases, with 19 bases separating them. In germline, CDR1 is MNHEY, CDR2 SVGAGI. This CDR3 comprises 15 residues.

The genes are TRBV5-4 and TRBJ2-3, with 12 bases aligning to TRBD2. The CDR3 contains 17 residues. V lost 4 bases, J lost 5 bases, and 11 bases stayed unmatched. Germline V CDR1 and CDR2: SGHNT, YYREEE (reference sequence). The CDR3 here is CASSVGLAGHVRDTQYF. In nucleotides, the CDR3 is TGTGCCAGCAGCGTGGGACTAGCGGGCCATGTTCGAGATACGCAGTATTTT.

The genes are TRBV7-8 and TRBJ1-5; 8 nucleotides agree with TRBD1. J gave up 1 base and V 5 bases, and 7 bases lay outside the gene matches. This CDR3 has 16 amino acids. CDR1 is SGHVS, CDR2 FQNEAQ, per germline. CDR3 amino acids: CASSPGTGLSNQPQHF. CDR3 DNA sequence: TGTGCCAGCAGCCCCGGGACAGGCCTAAGCAATCAGCCCCAGCATTTT.

The gene calls are TRBV19 and TRBJ2-1; perhaps TRBD2 as D (6 bases). V lost 3 bases to trimming and J lost 3 bases, with 9 bases between them. Looked up from germline, CDR1 is LNHDA and CDR2 is SQIVND (reference sequence). This CDR3 spans 14 amino acids. The CDR3 reads CASSMRELYNEQFF. The CDR3 bases are TGTGCCAGTAGTATGCGGGAACTCTACAATGAGCAGTTCTTC.

V is TRBV10-2 and J is TRBJ2-7; TRBD1 aligns across 12 bases. V lost 8 bases, J lost 4 bases, and 12 bases stayed unmatched. Germline CDR1 reads WSHSY; CDR2 reads SAAADI. This CDR3 spans 16 amino acids. CDR3 bases: TGCGCCAGCGGGAGGGACAGGGGGCCTCTGGGGTACGAGCAGTACGTC. Translation gives CASGRDRGPLGYEQYV.

This chain joins TRBV6-2 or TRBV6-3 and TRBJ2-1; TRBD2 matches at 8 bases. The trim removed 6 bases at V and 9 bases at J, leaving 10 bases unmatched. Germline CDR1 reads MNHEY; CDR2 reads SVGEGT. This CDR3 has 14 amino acids. CDR3 residues: CASSLSGEGVEQFF. CDR3 nucleotide sequence: TGTGCCAGCAGCCTTAGCGGGGAAGGCGTTGAGCAGTTCTTC.

V and J are TRBV11-2 and TRBJ1-6, with D unresolved. CDR3 length: 15 residues. The germline V gene has CDR1 SGHAT and CDR2 FQNNGV. The germline V and J ends were trimmed by 2 bases and 0 bases, with 5 bases remaining between them. The CDR3 coding sequence is TGTGCCAGCAGCTTATCTATCTCCTATAATTCACCCCTCCACTTT. Its translation: CASSLSISYNSPLHF.

This rearrangement joins TRBV5-6 to TRBJ2-3; maybe TRBD2 (5 bases). Germline CDR1 and CDR2: SGHDT and YYEEEE. CDR3 length equals 15 residues. With 0 bases removed from V and 2 bases from J, the gap between germline ends came to 10 bases. The CDR3 protein is CASSLGGLYTDTQYF. For the CDR3, the DNA is TGTGCCAGCAGCTTGGGAGGACTTTACACAGATACGCAGTATTTT. The whole variable domain, remainder taken from reference TRBV5-6 and TRBJ2-3, is DAGVTQSPTHLIKTRGQQVTLRCSPKSGHDTVSWYQQALGQGPQFIFQYYEEEERQRGNFPDRFSGHQFPNYSSELNVNALLLGDSALYLCASSLGGLYTDTQYFGPGTRLTVL.

The chain recombines TRBV7-9 with TRBJ1-1; possibly TRBD1 for D (6 bases). CDR1 and CDR2 (germline): SEHNR, FQNEAQ (reference sequence). V lost 1 base and J lost 0, with 15 bases in between. This CDR3 is 17 amino acids long. The CDR3 DNA reads as TGTGCCAGCAGCTTAGAGAGGGGGGGACTCATGAACACTGAAGCTTTCTTT. Residues: CASSLERGGLMNTEAFF.

The chain is built from TRBV2 and TRBJ2-1; the match to TRBD2 covers 7 bases. Germline CDR1 reads SNHLY; CDR2 reads FYNNEI. CDR3 length: 17 residues. Losses at the gene ends were 1 base for V and 5 bases for J; bases not matched to a gene: 11. CDR3 protein: CASSEELGGSRDNEQFF. The CDR3, as DNA: TGTGCCAGCAGTGAAGAACTCGGCGGGAGCAGAGACAATGAGCAGTTCTTC.

The chain combines TRBV2 with TRBJ2-7; 11 bases fit TRBD2. CDR3 length: 14 residues. The V segment lost 5 bases and the J segment 3 bases; nucleotides outside the gene matches: 3. CDR1 is SNHLY, CDR2 FYNNEI, per germline. The CDR3 nucleotides read TGTGCCAGCAGTCTGCTAGCGGGGGGCTACGAGCAGTACGTC. Translated, it gives CASSLLAGGYEQYV.